These T cell receptor beta chains were read from a single sample in a study of blood T cell repertoires in COVID-19. TCRdb keeps only in-frame clones here, not all; method: immunoSEQ multiplex PCR. The sample shows under 150,000 clones, around 88% of them seen only once. Sequences were obtained from peripheral blood. The receptors here all came from a human donor in a cohort sampled during active COVID-19. The CDR3 runs from the conserved cysteine through the conserved F or W. The D gene is left open where the match is weak. Where a row states a size, it is once, few, many or the class of an expanded clone; other rows omit it.

v_call,j_call,clone_size,d_call,cdr3_aa,cdr3_nt
TRBV5-1,TRBJ2-2,-,-,CASSLVQGNTGELFF,TGCGCCAGCAGCTTGGTACAGGGGAACACCGGGGAGCTGTTTTTT
TRBV18,TRBJ2-3,once,TRBD2,CASSPRTSGTSTDTQYF,TGTGCCAGCTCACCCCGAACTAGCGGCACTAGCACAGATACGCAGTATTTT
TRBV13,TRBJ2-7,-,TRBD2,CASSLTSGTYEQYF,TGTGCCAGCAGCTTGACTAGCGGAACCTACGAGCAGTACTTC
TRBV5-4,TRBJ1-6,-,-,CASRLGPSSYNSPLHF,TGTGCCAGCAGACTAGGACCTAGCTCCTATAATTCACCCCTCCACTTT
TRBV6-5,TRBJ1-5,-,-,CASSTGGDNQPQHF,TGTGCCAGCAGCACGGGGGGGGACAATCAGCCCCAGCATTTT
TRBV29-1,TRBJ1-6,-,-,CSVTTDNSPLHF,TGCAGCGTGACGACAGATAATTCACCCCTCCACTTT
TRBV6-2/TRBV6-3,TRBJ1-5,-,-,CASSYDSHYSNQPQHF,TGTGCCAGCAGTTACGACTCCCATTATAGCAATCAGCCCCAGCATTTT
TRBV6-1,TRBJ1-3,-,-,CASSEARGGGNTIYF,TGTGCCAGCAGTGAAGCGCGGGGGGGTGGAAACACCATATATTTT
TRBV20-1,TRBJ2-4,once,-,CSASRGMNIQYF,TGCAGTGCTAGTCGAGGGATGAACATTCAGTACTTC
TRBV11-2,TRBJ2-5,-,-,CASSSGLKETQYF,TGTGCCAGCAGCTCCGGACTAAAAGAGACCCAGTACTTC
TRBV15,TRBJ2-4,-,-,CATSRGSQGAKNIQYF,TGTGCCACCAGCAGAGGGAGTCAGGGGGCCAAAAACATTCAGTACTTC
TRBV11-3,TRBJ1-1,-,TRBD1,CASSPSGQGTEAFF,TGTGCCAGCAGCCCCTCGGGACAGGGCACTGAAGCTTTCTTT
TRBV20-1,TRBJ2-7,once,TRBD1,CSARETGLQYF,TGCAGTGCTAGAGAGACAGGGTTGCAGTACTTC
TRBV14,TRBJ2-7,few,TRBD2,CASSPTPGRGSSYEQYF,TGTGCCAGCAGCCCGACTCCGGGGCGGGGGAGCAGCTACGAGCAGTACTTC
TRBV6-1,TRBJ2-7,-,-,CASSEAGPSGGSEQYF,TGTGCCAGCAGTGAAGCGGGCCCAAGTGGGGGCTCCGAGCAGTACTTC
TRBV5-1,TRBJ2-1,once,TRBD1,CASSLQGAYDEQFF,TGCGCCAGCAGCTTACAGGGGGCATACGATGAGCAGTTCTTC
TRBV13,TRBJ2-7,-,TRBD1,CASSPRGQHYEQYF,TGTGCCAGCAGCCCACGGGGACAGCACTACGAGCAGTACTTC
TRBV5-8,TRBJ1-4,-,-,CASSLQGKDEKLFF,TGTGCCAGCAGCTTGCAGGGAAAAGATGAAAAACTGTTTTTT
TRBV29-1,TRBJ2-3,-,-,CSVTEGTPGTDTQYF,TGCAGCGTGACCGAGGGGACACCAGGCACAGATACGCAGTATTTT
TRBV27,TRBJ2-5,-,TRBD2,CASSFFGGAETQYF,TGTGCCAGCAGTTTTTTCGGGGGGGCGGAGACCCAGTACTTC
TRBV19,TRBJ2-2,-,TRBD2,CASSRIAGASTGELFF,TGTGCCAGTAGCAGGATAGCGGGGGCCTCCACCGGGGAGCTGTTTTTT
TRBV6-6,TRBJ2-7,-,-,CASSSREKQYF,TGTGCCAGCAGTTCCCGGGAGAAGCAGTACTTC
TRBV9,TRBJ2-3,-,TRBD2,CASSWAGGGTDTQYF,TGTGCCAGCAGTTGGGCGGGGGGTGGCACAGATACGCAGTATTTT
TRBV9,TRBJ2-7,-,TRBD1,CASSGTGGEQYF,TGTGCCAGCAGCGGGACAGGGGGTGAGCAGTACTTC
TRBV6-5,TRBJ1-1,-,-,CASSPVFDTEAFF,TGTGCCAGCAGCCCGGTTTTTGACACTGAAGCTTTCTTT
TRBV18,TRBJ2-1,once,TRBD2,CASSSTGLDNNEQFF,TGTGCCAGCTCATCTACTGGACTAGATAACAATGAGCAGTTCTTC
TRBV5-4,TRBJ2-2,-,TRBD1,CASSSRTGRLTGELFF,TGTGCCAGCAGCTCTCGGACAGGGCGGCTAACCGGGGAGCTGTTTTTT
TRBV5-1,TRBJ1-1,-,-,CASSLVQMNTEAFF,TGCGCCAGCAGCTTGGTTCAGATGAACACTGAAGCTTTCTTT
TRBV11-2,TRBJ2-2,-,-,CASSLRSQGRTGELFF,TGTGCCAGCAGCCTGAGGTCTCAAGGAAGGACCGGGGAGCTGTTTTTT
TRBV9,TRBJ2-5,-,-,CASSVGLRDETQYF,TGTGCCAGCAGCGTGGGACTCCGGGACGAGACCCAGTACTTC
TRBV9,TRBJ1-6,-,TRBD1,CASSTGGGKAPLHF,TGTGCCAGCAGCACAGGGGGGGGAAAAGCACCCCTCCACTTT
TRBV7-2,TRBJ1-4,few,-,CASSRSTNEKLFF,TGTGCCAGCAGCCGGTCAACTAATGAAAAACTGTTTTTT
TRBV7-3,TRBJ2-1,-,TRBD2,CASSSQPLASGGSEQFF,TGTGCCAGCAGCTCCCAGCCTCTCGCTAGCGGGGGTAGTGAGCAGTTCTTC
TRBV10-3,TRBJ1-2,-,TRBD1,CAISETSRGQELPSGYTF,TGTGCCATCAGTGAAACTTCGAGGGGACAGGAGCTCCCTAGCGGCTACACCTTC
TRBV5-1,TRBJ1-3,-,-,CASSPDPQSGNTIYF,TGCGCCAGCAGCCCCGATCCGCAGTCTGGAAACACCATATATTTT